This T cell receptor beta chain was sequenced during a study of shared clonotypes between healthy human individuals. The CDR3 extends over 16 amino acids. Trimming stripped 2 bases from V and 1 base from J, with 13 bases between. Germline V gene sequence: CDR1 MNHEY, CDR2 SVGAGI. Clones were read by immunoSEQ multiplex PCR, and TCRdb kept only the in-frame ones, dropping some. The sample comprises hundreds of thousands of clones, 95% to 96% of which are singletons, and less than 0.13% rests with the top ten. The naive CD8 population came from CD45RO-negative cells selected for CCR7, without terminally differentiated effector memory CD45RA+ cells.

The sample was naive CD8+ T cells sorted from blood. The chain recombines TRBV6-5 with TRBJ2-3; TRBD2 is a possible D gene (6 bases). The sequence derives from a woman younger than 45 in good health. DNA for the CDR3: TGTGCCAGCAGTTACGGCGGAGGGGAGGGCACAGATACGCAGTATTTT. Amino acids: CASSYGGGEGTDTQYF.